What follows are 30 T cell receptor beta chains derived from one specimen sequenced in a study of tumor-infiltrating lymphocytes in primary liver carcinoma. A constant-region primer served to make TCR beta cDNA from 500 to 550 ng total RNA. Employing slightly modified ARM-PCR, three nested multiplex PCR rounds were run, and these gave rise to the TCR beta libraries. TRBV1-TRBV30 forward primers and a C-beta reverse primer were used in the first two PCR rounds, which each ran for about 10 cycles. TCRdb redid the calling of the multiplex PCR reads with MiXCR, one entry per CDR3 protein. The sample consists of about 100,000 distinct CDR3 sequences, more than 60% of them appearing once. From unsorted bulk tissue weighing roughly 17-31 mg, DNA and RNA were co-extracted. The sample comprised liver tumor tissue from sampling region 5. Regarding subset: tumor region T5, tumor centre. The receptors originated from an older woman with primary liver carcinoma and hepatitis B virus infection.

Worth noting for this clonotype: A read error is likely, as this CDR3 ends without the conserved phenylalanine or tryptophan. The rearrangement uses TRBV11-2 and TRBJ2-7; D may be TRBD1 (6 bases). The CDR3 is made up of 14 amino acids. CDR1 and CDR2 (germline): SGHAT, FQNNGV. Deletions cut 9 bases from V and 6 bases from J, with 21 bases between. The CDR3 spells CASSPPSGVSEQYI. The CDR3 bases are TGTGCCAGTAGCCCCCCTTCAGGGGTTAGCGAGCAGTACATC.

In the case of this clonotype: The junction differs from germline at one of its ends, possibly a read error. The chain has TRBV30 and TRBJ1-2; 9 bases fit TRBD1. CDR1 is GTSNPN, CDR2 SVGIG, per germline (reference sequence). This CDR3 is built from 15 residues. CDR3 in amino acids: CVWNPFGTGYNGYTF. The CDR3 bases are TGTGTCTGGAACCCCTTTGGGACAGGGTACAATGGCTACACCTTC. Full variable domain (outside the CDR3, taken from reference TRBV30 and TRBJ1-2): SQTIHQWPATLVQPVGSPLSLECTVEGTSNPNLYWYRQAAGRGLQLLFYSVGIGQISSEVPQNLSASRPQDRQFILSSKKLLLSDSGFYLCVWNPFGTGYNGYTFGSGTRLTVV.

As regards this clonotype: This likely comes from a read error, as the CDR3 has no conserved phenylalanine or tryptophan at its end. The chain recombines TRBV6-5 with TRBJ1-6; 7 bases map to TRBD1. J gave up 9 bases and V 2 bases, and 10 bases lay outside the gene matches. There are 16 residues in the CDR3. Germline V lookup: CDR1 MNHEY, CDR2 SVGAGI. In DNA, the CDR3 is TGTGCCAGCAGTTACAGTCCGATAGGGGGCCTTTCACCCCTCCACCTT. Amino acids: CASSYSPIGGLSPLHL.

This clonotype has a handful of counts. The J gene is TRBJ2-6, the V gene TRBV25-1; D remains ambiguous. Trimming removed 7 bases from V and 2 bases from J, with 0 bases in between. There are 11 residues in the CDR3. Germline lookup yields CDR1 MGHDK and CDR2 SYGVNS. The CDR3 loop is CASTGANVLTF. The CDR3 DNA reads as TGTGCCAGCACTGGGGCCAACGTCCTGACTTTC.

For this clonotype: A junction boundary mismatches the germline segment, possibly from a read error. V is TRBV11-2 and J is TRBJ2-1; D is unclear. Germline loops: CDR1 SGHAT, CDR2 FQNNGV. The CDR3 contains 17 residues. The DNA of the CDR3 is TGTACCAGCAGCTTGAATGCCGCACCACTCTCCTACGATGAACAGTTCTTC. The encoded protein is CTSSLNAAPLSYDEQFF.

About this clonotype: At one end the junction does not follow the germline gene, possibly because of a read error. The CDR3 is CASTLDWRGGSSLHF. The DNA for the CDR3 is TGTGCCAGCACCTTAGATTGGAGGGGAGGATCATCCCTCCACTTT. This chain joins TRBV11-2 and TRBJ1-6; D is perhaps TRBD1 (5 bases). The germline CDR1 and CDR2 sequences are SGHAT and FQNNGV. The CDR3 runs to 15 residues.

To note about this clonotype: Since no conserved phenylalanine or tryptophan closes the CDR3, a read error is the likely cause. This chain uses TRBV6-5 with TRBJ1-2; TRBD1 is a possible D gene (5 bases). The CDR3 loop spans 13 amino acids. Per the germline V gene, CDR1 is MNHEY and CDR2 is SVGAGI. The CDR3 bases are TGTGCCAGCTGTTACACCGGGACGGGTGGCTACACCTCC. This codes for CASCYTGTGGYTS.

As concerns this clonotype: A read error is possible here, since a much larger clone lies one base away. The chain has TRBV12-3 or TRBV12-4 and TRBJ1-5; D not certain. The DNA matches TRBJ2-3 better at its end, which makes the J call doubtful. The CDR3 spans 14 residues. CDR3 DNA: TGTGCCAGCAGTTTTAAGTATAGCAATCAGCCCCAGTATTTT. Translating gives CASSFKYSNQPQYF.

This clonotype was seen at least ten times. This chain joins TRBV12-3 or TRBV12-4 and TRBJ2-7, with no clear D. V lost 5 bases and J 1 base, leaving 3 bases between the germline ends. The CDR3 extends over 11 amino acids. CDR3: CASSTSYEQYF. CDR3 DNA sequence: TGTGCCAGCAGTACGTCCTACGAGCAGTACTTC.

The genes are TRBV15 and TRBJ2-1; 12 nucleotides agree with TRBD2. There are 17 residues in the CDR3. The junction had 6 bases not matched to a gene; V was cut back by 1 base and J by 5 bases. CDR1 is LNHNV and CDR2 is YYDKDF in the germline V gene (reference sequence). The CDR3 DNA reads TGTGCCACCAGCAGAGGGGGACTAGCGGGCAGAGACAATGAGCAGTTCTTC. Its translation is CATSRGGLAGRDNEQFF.

On this clonotype: The junction differs from germline at one of its ends, possibly a read error. The chain combines TRBV11-1 with TRBJ2-1; the D is unclear. The CDR3 is 13 amino acids. Germline CDR1 is SGHAT and CDR2 is FQDESV (reference sequence). In DNA, the CDR3 is TGTGCCAGTAGTTCCGGCACGGATAATGAGAAGTTCTTC. Amino acid sequence: CASSSGTDNEKFF.

Details on this clonotype: This sequence may be a read error, since a much larger clone differs from it by one base. Lacking the conserved final phenylalanine or tryptophan, this CDR3 likely reflects a read error. The chain links TRBV6-5 to TRBJ1-5; possible D gene TRBD1, 5 bases. The V end lost 4 bases, the J end lost 0 bases, and 10 bases lay between the germline ends. The CDR3 length is 15 residues. Germline CDR1 reads MNHEY; CDR2 reads SVGAGI. CDR3 in amino acids: CASSSGGGSNQPQHL. In DNA form, the CDR3 reads TGTGCCAGCAGTTCGGGGGGGGGTAGCAATCAGCCCCAGCATCTT.

The gene calls are TRBV19 and TRBJ2-1, with 10 bases lining up with TRBD2. With V trimmed by 5 bases and J by 2 bases, 6 bases remained unmatched. Per germline, CDR1 LNHDA and CDR2 SQIVND (reference sequence). This CDR3 region has 16 residues. DNA of the CDR3: TGTGCCAGTAGTTCCCTAGCGGGAGATGCCTACAATGAGCAGTTCTTC. This gives the protein CASSSLAGDAYNEQFF.

This clonotype came up a few times. The CDR3 sequence: CASSEPPQPQHF. CDR3 coding DNA: TGTGCCAGCAGTGAACCGCCTCAGCCCCAGCATTTT. The V call is TRBV2, the J call TRBJ1-5; no reliable D call. Trimming left V 2 bases short and J 6 bases short, with 5 bases between. The CDR3 length is 12 residues. Germline CDR1 is SNHLY and CDR2 is FYNNEI.

With respect to this clonotype: The conserved phenylalanine or tryptophan is not found at the CDR3 terminus, so this likely reflects a read error. The CDR3 DNA reads TGCGCCAGCAGTCCCCTGGCGGGGGCTAACACTGAAGCTTTCTGT. Translating gives CASSPLAGANTEAFC. The chain uses TRBV5-1 and TRBJ1-1; D may be TRBD1 (6 bases). Deletions cut 5 bases from V and 2 bases from J, with 16 bases between. The CDR3 has 15 amino acids. Germline CDR1 and CDR2: SGHRS and YFSETQ.

This clonotype was seen once. This may come from a read error, since a much larger clone is one base off. The chain is built from TRBV28 and TRBJ1-5, with D perhaps matching TRBD1 (6 bases). Germline CDR1 is MDHEN and CDR2 is SYDVKM. The CDR3 has 16 amino acids. The CDR3 reads CATVKVGQGRNQPQQF. CDR3 coding DNA: TGTGCCACCGTCAAGGTTGGGCAGGGGCGGAATCAGCCCCAGCAATTT.

This rearrangement joins TRBV6-6 to TRBJ2-7, with a tentative D call TRBD1 (6 bases). The CDR3 length is 12 residues. Germline loops: CDR1 MNHNY, CDR2 SVGAGI (reference sequence). CDR3: CTSRDKAHEQYF. The CDR3 DNA sequence: TGTACCTCTCGGGACAAAGCCCACGAGCAGTACTTC.

Concerning this clonotype: At one boundary the junction diverges from the germline segment, which might be a read error. The gene calls are TRBV7-9 and TRBJ1-2; D call uncertain. This CDR3 has 14 residues. Germline V gives CDR1 SEHNR, CDR2 FQNEAQ (reference sequence). CDR3 bases: TGTTCCAGCAGCTCAGCTGGCCAGAACTATGGCTACACCTTC. Amino acids: CSSSSAGQNYGYTF.

This clonotype appeared many times. The V call is TRBV29-1, the J call TRBJ2-1; D perhaps matches TRBD2 (6 bases). Germline CDR1 SQVTM, CDR2 ANQGSEA. V was cut by 2 bases and J by 0 bases, with 8 bases left in between. CDR3 length: 14 residues. CDR3 in DNA: TGCAGCGTTGAATCGGGGGACTCCTACAATGAGCAGTTCTTC. It translates to CSVESGDSYNEQFF.

This clonotype was observed many times. V is TRBV5-1 and J is TRBJ1-5, with D hard to call. The CDR3 has 15 residues. Germline loops: CDR1 SGHRS, CDR2 YFSETQ. Trimming stripped 6 bases from V and 0 bases from J, with 13 bases between. CDR3 residues: CASTLNGDSNQPQHF. DNA for the CDR3: TGCGCCAGCACCCTGAATGGAGATAGCAATCAGCCCCAGCATTTT.

The V and J genes are TRBV29-1 and TRBJ2-5; D may be TRBD1 or TRBD2 (7 bases each). The V end was cut by 3 bases, the J end by 6 bases, with 20 bases between. CDR1 and CDR2 from the germline V gene are SQVTM and ANQGSEA. This CDR3 is built from 15 residues. The CDR3 here is CSVEGGTEEQQTQYF. As DNA, the CDR3 is TGCAGCGTTGAGGGGGGGACAGAGGAACAACAGACCCAGTACTTC. The variable domain in full, completed from reference TRBV29-1 and TRBJ2-5, reads SAVISQKPSRDICQRGTSLTIQCQVDSQVTMMFWYRQQPGQSLTLIATANQGSEATYESGFVIDKFPISRPNLTFSTLTVSNMSPEDSSIYLCSVEGGTEEQQTQYFGPGTRLLVL.

With respect to this clonotype: Relative to the germline gene, one junction end is altered; a read error may explain this. V is TRBV11-2 and J is TRBJ2-6; D perhaps matches TRBD1 (5 bases). This CDR3 region has 15 residues. Germline loops: CDR1 SGHAT, CDR2 FQNNGV. CDR3 amino acids: CASSLEPAGASVLTF. The CDR3 nucleotides read TGTGCTAGCAGCTTAGAGCCGGCTGGGGCCAGCGTCCTGACTTTC.

Points on this clonotype: Being one base from a much bigger clone, this may be a read error. V usage is TRBV7-9 and J usage is TRBJ1-1, with 7 bases identical to TRBD1. Germline V lookup: CDR1 SEHNR, CDR2 FQNEAQ (reference sequence). The CDR3 length is 14 residues. Trimming took 6 bases from V and 4 from J; bases not matched to a gene: 8. The CDR3 region is CASRFSAGGTEAFF. CDR3 DNA sequence: TGTGCCAGCAGGTTTTCAGCAGGGGGCACTGAAGCTTTCTTT. The whole variable domain, filled in from reference TRBV7-9 and TRBJ1-1, reads DTGVSQNPRHKITKRGQNVTFRCDPISEHNRLYWYRQTLGQGPEFLTYFQNEAQLEKSRLLSDRFSAERPKGSFSTLEIQRTEQGDSAMYLCASRFSAGGTEAFFGQGTRLTVV.

The table lists this clonotype with many counts. J is TRBJ1-1 and V is TRBV6-6; D might be TRBD1 (5 bases). The CDR3 length is 13 residues. V was trimmed by 5 bases and J by 2 bases, leaving 9 bases between them. Per germline, CDR1 MNHNY and CDR2 SVGAGI (reference sequence). The CDR3 region has the DNA TGTGCCAGCAGTCACGACAGCAACACTGAAGCTTTCTTT. Its translation is CASSHDSNTEAFF.

This clonotype ranks as medium-sized. V gene TRBV11-2 combines with J gene TRBJ2-6; possible D gene TRBD1, 5 bases. Germline CDR1 is SGHAT and CDR2 is FQNNGV. Trimming shortened V by 8 bases and J by 2 bases, and 10 bases separated the two germline ends. The CDR3 runs to 14 residues. CDR3 DNA sequence: TGTGCCAGCTCGACAGTAACTGGGGCCAACGTCCTGACTTTC. Translating it yields CASSTVTGANVLTF.

The rearrangement uses TRBV28 and TRBJ1-2, with D maybe TRBD1 (5 bases). The germline CDR1 and CDR2 sequences are MDHEN and SYDVKM. CDR3 length: 15 amino acids. V lost 5 bases, J lost 2 bases, and 15 bases lay in between. The CDR3 DNA follows: TGTGCCAGCAGTACTAGAACAGGCGTAAACTATGGCTACACCTTC. Its translation is CASSTRTGVNYGYTF.

The sample holds one count of this clonotype. One end of the junction varies from germline; a read error may be responsible. The chain combines TRBV5-5 with TRBJ1-1; D uncertain. Per germline, CDR1 SGHKS and CDR2 YYEKEE (reference sequence). The CDR3 consists of 15 residues. The CDR3, as DNA: TGTGCCAGCAGACGCGAGGACTACACGAGCAGTGAAGCCTTCTTT. Its protein product is CASRREDYTSSEAFF. Supplemented by reference TRBV5-5 and TRBJ1-1, the full variable domain reads DAGVTQSPTHLIKTRGQQVTLRCSPISGHKSVSWYQQVLGQGPQFIFQYYEKEERGRGNFPDRFSARQFPNYSSELNVNALLLGDSALYLCASRREDYTSSEAFFGQGTRLTVV.

For this clonotype: It is likely a read error, because the conserved phenylalanine at the end of the CDR3 is missing. It is unclear where the CDR3 begins or ends on the DNA, so no DNA is shown, and the CDR3 is as TCRdb lists it. The CDR3 loop is CSVSSSGFGELSI. The V and J genes are TRBV29-1 and TRBJ2-2; the table's D call, TRBD2, has no DNA check behind it. The CDR3 extends over 13 residues, inclusive of both ends. CDR1 and CDR2 (germline): SQVTM, ANQGSEA.

The V and J genes are TRBV4-1 and TRBJ1-2, with a possible D match to TRBD1 (6 bases). Germline lookup yields CDR1 MGHRA and CDR2 YSYEKL. The CDR3 is 16 residues long. Between the trimmed V and J ends, which lost 3 bases and 7 bases, there was a span of 21 bases. The DNA for the CDR3 is TGCGCCAGCAGCCAGAATCAGTGGACAGAATCGGGTGGCTACACCTTC. It codes for CASSQNQWTESGGYTF.

This rearrangement joins TRBV14 to TRBJ2-1; D is perhaps TRBD1 or TRBD2 (6 bases each). Germline values: CDR1 SGHDN, CDR2 FVKESK. This CDR3 comprises 16 residues. The V and J ends lost 3 bases and 3 bases respectively, with 15 bases between them. The CDR3 here is CASSHNMGGFYNEQFF. Written as DNA, the CDR3 is TGTGCCAGCAGCCATAATATGGGGGGCTTCTACAATGAGCAGTTCTTC.